This is a list of T cell receptor beta chains from one sample in a study of Graves' ophthalmopathy and Graves' hyperthyroidism. One entry per CDR3 protein results from TCRdb running MiXCR on the multiplex PCR reads. Of 650,000 to 900,000 distinct CDR3 sequences detected, approximately 40% appear once; the ten largest clones hold 44%. The sequenced sample was peripheral blood. The source is an adult man with Graves' ophthalmopathy. The CDR3 runs from the conserved cysteine through the conserved F or W. The order of the fields is J gene, D gene, clone size, V gene, CDR3 DNA, CDR3 protein. A D gene is named only where the DNA matches it firmly. The size entry is marked missing in some rows and otherwise reads once, few, many or a size class.

TRBJ2-1	-	-	TRBV15	TGTGCCACCAGCAGAGAAGTAGGCAATGAGCAGTTCTTC	CATSREVGNEQFF
TRBJ2-2	-	-	TRBV7-2	TGTGCCAGCAGCTTATTTGGGCAAGGGGTACACACCGGGGAGCTGTTTTTT	CASSLFGQGVHTGELFF
TRBJ2-3	TRBD2	-	TRBV29-1	TGCAGCGTTGAGGGGACTAGCGGGAGCATCACAGATACGCAGTATTTT	CSVEGTSGSITDTQYF
TRBJ2-7	TRBD2	-	TRBV19	TGTGCCAGTAGTCCGACTAGCGGGAGGACATACGAGCAGTACTTC	CASSPTSGRTYEQYF
TRBJ1-5	TRBD1	-	TRBV24-1	TGTGCCACCCCGGGGACAGCTGGCAATCAGCCCCAGCATTTT	CATPGTAGNQPQHF
TRBJ1-5	-	many	TRBV7-2	TGTGCCAGCAGCTTATACTCAGGGAACAATCAGCCCCAGCATTTT	CASSLYSGNNQPQHF
TRBJ2-5	-	-	TRBV6-6	TGTGCCAGCAATTACAATCGGGGGGCGGAGACCCAGTACTTC	CASNYNRGAETQYF
TRBJ1-5	-	few	TRBV20-1	TGCAGTGCTAGAGATCGACTGCGAGACAGGCGCAATCAGCCCCAGCATTTT	CSARDRLRDRRNQPQHF
TRBJ2-7	-	few	TRBV20-1	TGCAGTGCTAGATCGGACGCGGGGAGGTACGAGCAGTACTTC	CSARSDAGRYEQYF
TRBJ2-7	-	-	TRBV20-1	TGCAGTGCCCCTCCCCGGACCTTCGACGAGCAGTACTTC	CSAPPRTFDEQYF
TRBJ2-6	-	-	TRBV15	TGTGCCACCAGCAGCGTAGTGAGAGGTGGGGCCAACGTCCTGACTTTC	CATSSVVRGGANVLTF
TRBJ2-2	-	-	TRBV11-2	TGTGCCAGCAGTGACCGGGAGACCACCGGGGAGCTGTTTTTT	CASSDRETTGELFF
TRBJ1-2	TRBD1	many	TRBV2	TGTGCCAGCAGTGAAGCCGCAGGGGGTTATGGCTACACCTTC	CASSEAAGGYGYTF
TRBJ1-5	-	many	TRBV20-1	TGCAGTGCTAGACAGGGAATATCACAGCCCCAGCATTTT	CSARQGISQPQHF
TRBJ1-2	-	many	TRBV2	TGTGCCAGCAGTGAACAGGGACCAAACTATGGCTACACCTTC	CASSEQGPNYGYTF
TRBJ2-3	-	-	TRBV20-1	TGCAGTGCAGCCCGGAGGGATACGCAGTATTTT	CSAARRDTQYF
TRBJ2-5	-	many	TRBV2	TGTGCCAGCAGTCTGACCCCCTGGGAGACCCAGTACTTC	CASSLTPWETQYF
TRBJ1-4	-	few	TRBV15	TGTGCCACCAGCAGGGCAAAGGGGACAACTAATGAAAAACTGTTTTTT	CATSRAKGTTNEKLFF
TRBJ1-4	-	few	TRBV7-9	TGTGCCAGCACCTCCATGGGGCAGGAAAAACTGTTTTTT	CASTSMGQEKLFF
TRBJ1-5	-	few	TRBV24-1	TGTGCCAGCAGTTACTCGACATCAGGCAGCAATCAGCCCCAGCATTTT	CASSYSTSGSNQPQHF
TRBJ2-7	TRBD1	few	TRBV5-1	TGCGCCAGCAGCTGGGCCGGGACAGGGTCCGACGAGCAGTACTTC	CASSWAGTGSDEQYF
TRBJ1-6	TRBD1	many	TRBV2	TGTGCCAGCAGTGAGAACAGGGGTTGGAATTCACCCCTCCACTTT	CASSENRGWNSPLHF
TRBJ1-1	TRBD1	-	TRBV10-3	TGTGCCATCAGTGAGACAGGGGATGGGACTGAAGCTTTCTTT	CAISETGDGTEAFF
TRBJ2-7	-	many	TRBV19	TGTGCCAGTAGTACTACGGCGGCCTACGAGCAGTACTTC	CASSTTAAYEQYF
TRBJ1-5	TRBD1	few	TRBV19	TGTGCCAGTAGCCTACAGGGGCCGGGCGTCCAGCCCCAGCATTTT	CASSLQGPGVQPQHF
TRBJ1-1	-	-	TRBV11-2	TGTGCCAGTGAGATGAACACTGAAGCTTTCTTT	CASEMNTEAFF
TRBJ1-1	-	-	TRBV11-3	TGTGCCAGCAGCTCCAGTGACAGCACTGAAGCTTTCTTT	CASSSSDSTEAFF
TRBJ1-5	-	-	TRBV15	TGTGCCACCAGCAATGAGGGGGATTTGAGCAATCAGCCCCAGCATTTT	CATSNEGDLSNQPQHF
TRBJ1-1	-	many	TRBV19	TGTGCCAGTAGAAGGATCTTGAACACTGAAGCTTTCTTT	CASRRILNTEAFF
TRBJ2-5	-	few	TRBV14	TGTGCCAGCAGCCAAGGGATCTCTGGCGGAGAGACCCAGTACTTC	CASSQGISGGETQYF
TRBJ2-5	-	many	TRBV19	TGTGCAAGTACCCCAGACTTTGGAGAGACCCAGTACTTC	CASTPDFGETQYF
TRBJ1-5	-	-	TRBV25-1	TGTGCCAGCAGTGACGGACACATCAATCAGCCCCAGCATTTT	CASSDGHINQPQHF
TRBJ1-1	-	-	TRBV7-9	TGTGCCAGCAGCTTCGAGTGGAGCGCTGAAGCTTTCTTT	CASSFEWSAEAFF
TRBJ1-5	-	few	TRBV24-1	TGTGCCAGCAGTTTATCTTGGCGCAGCAATCAGCCCCAGCATTTT	CASSLSWRSNQPQHF
TRBJ2-5	-	many	TRBV6-6	TGTGCCAGCAGTTACCGGGCGGAGACCCAGTACTTC	CASSYRAETQYF
TRBJ2-5	-	-	TRBV3-1	TGTGCCAGCAGTCAAGGCGCGACATATCAAGAGACCCAGTACTTC	CASSQGATYQETQYF
TRBJ1-2	-	-	TRBV10-3	TGTGCCATCGGGGAGGGTGATGGCTACACCTTC	CAIGEGDGYTF
TRBJ2-7	TRBD1	many	TRBV10-3	TGTGCCACCCTGGGACAGAGTGGCGGCTACGAGCAGTACTTC	CATLGQSGGYEQYF
TRBJ2-5	TRBD1	once	TRBV6-6	TGTGCCAGCAGTTACCTAGGACAGGGGGATGAGACCCAGTACTTC	CASSYLGQGDETQYF
TRBJ1-1	-	-	TRBV28	TGTGCCAGCAGTCGCACGGTCGGTGACACTGAAGCTTTCTTT	CASSRTVGDTEAFF